Listed below are T cell receptor beta chains from one sample, sequenced in a study of tumor-infiltrating lymphocytes in localized non-small cell lung cancer. Produced via immunoSEQ multiplex PCR; TCRdb's table is partial and in-frame only. The data hold around 12,000 clones, with approximately 83% observed a single time. Sequences were obtained from uninvolved lung tissue not adjacent to the tumor. Every receptor here comes from a human donor with non-small cell lung cancer. CDR3s include the opening cysteine and the closing phenylalanine or tryptophan.

j_call v_call cdr3_aa
TRBJ2-1 TRBV19 CASSIPGWGQGKNEQFF
TRBJ2-7 TRBV7-6 CASSLARTSSKEQYF
TRBJ2-1 TRBV5-4 CASSLLTVTNEQFF
TRBJ2-2 TRBV11-2 CASSLVPRNTGELFF
TRBJ2-3 TRBV11-2 CASSPNRGGGGDTQYF
TRBJ2-7 TRBV5-1 CASSPYRQGASYEQYF
TRBJ2-7 TRBV27 CASPPGFNEQYF
TRBJ2-6 TRBV5-1 CASSLVGQGAFGANVLTF
TRBJ2-3 TRBV28 CASSFRGTDTQYF
TRBJ1-1 TRBV6-1 CASSEGGDRTSTEAFF
TRBJ2-5 TRBV5-1 CASSPGQEGETQYF
TRBJ1-5 TRBV4-1 CASSQGSPSTRGSNQPQHF
TRBJ2-3 TRBV11-2 CASSLEGTDTQYF
TRBJ1-2 TRBV7-3 CASSSRGGRTF
TRBJ2-1 TRBV5-1 CASSGFGTGPGNEQFF
TRBJ2-3 TRBV15 CATSGRDTDTQYF
TRBJ1-1 TRBV6-5 CASSSTGTGGTEAFF